The rows below give T cell receptor beta chains drawn from one sample of a study of CD8 T cells in seronegative destructive rheumatoid arthritis. Here immunoSEQ multiplex PCR was the method, and the copy in TCRdb shows in-frame clones only, minus some. The repertoire has 10,000 to 15,000 clones, around 83% of them found once; the top ten carry around a quarter. The sample consisted of CD8+ T cells from blood. The receptors here all came from a woman aged 30 to 49 with seronegative destructive rheumatoid arthritis. Each CDR3 is given with its conserved first and last residue. Fields, in order: clone size, J gene, V gene, D gene, CDR3 protein, CDR3 DNA. A D gene is named only where the DNA matches it firmly. Size values are once, few and many counts, or a class for expanded clones, and some rows have none.

size: NA
J: TRBJ2-1
V: TRBV4-1
D: NA
CDR3: CASSQAKEYNEQFF
DNA: TGCGCCAGCAGCCAAGCTAAAGAATACAATGAGCAGTTCTTC

size: NA
J: TRBJ2-1
V: TRBV18
D: NA
CDR3: CASSAVGGGGLPEQFF
DNA: TGTGCCAGCTCAGCCGTCGGGGGCGGGGGCCTACCTGAGCAGTTCTTC

size: once
J: TRBJ2-2
V: TRBV29-1
D: TRBD2
CDR3: CSVEDRLAGGSNTGELFF
DNA: TGCAGCGTTGAAGATCGCCTAGCGGGGGGGTCGAACACCGGGGAGCTGTTTTTT

size: NA
J: TRBJ1-1
V: TRBV11-3
D: NA
CDR3: CASSFGGGEAFF
DNA: TGTGCCAGCAGCTTCGGGGGAGGGGAGGCTTTCTTT

size: NA
J: TRBJ1-6
V: TRBV6-5
D: TRBD1
CDR3: CASSPGGPVEALHF
DNA: TGTGCCAGCAGTCCAGGGGGCCCTGTCGAGGCCCTCCACTTT

size: NA
J: TRBJ2-3
V: TRBV5-4
D: NA
CDR3: CASISSDGLLDTQYF
DNA: TGTGCCAGCATCTCATCGGACGGACTGTTGGATACGCAGTATTTT

size: NA
J: TRBJ1-2
V: TRBV27
D: NA
CDR3: CASSFPTQIANYGYTF
DNA: TGTGCCAGCAGTTTCCCAACACAGATTGCTAACTATGGCTACACCTTC

size: NA
J: TRBJ1-5
V: TRBV28
D: NA
CDR3: CASSLYREYSNQPQHF
DNA: TGTGCCAGCAGTTTATACAGAGAGTATAGCAATCAGCCCCAGCATTTT

size: NA
J: TRBJ2-3
V: TRBV13
D: NA
CDR3: CASSLGPERASTDTQYF
DNA: TGTGCCAGCAGCTTAGGCCCGGAGAGGGCTAGCACAGATACGCAGTATTTT

size: NA
J: TRBJ1-1
V: TRBV19
D: NA
CDR3: CASSKPGVNTEAFF
DNA: TGTGCCAGTAGTAAACCGGGGGTGAACACTGAAGCTTTCTTT

size: NA
J: TRBJ2-3
V: TRBV2
D: NA
CDR3: CGTGSTDTQYF
DNA: TGTGGAACAGGAAGCACAGATACGCAGTATTTT

size: NA
J: TRBJ2-2
V: TRBV7-6
D: NA
CDR3: CASSLEIGGANTGELFF
DNA: TGTGCCAGCAGCTTAGAAATAGGGGGGGCGAACACCGGGGAGCTGTTTTTT

size: NA
J: TRBJ1-2
V: TRBV9
D: NA
CDR3: CASSETGNGYGYTF
DNA: TGTGCCAGCAGCGAAACAGGGAATGGCTATGGCTACACCTTC

size: few
J: TRBJ1-3
V: TRBV28
D: TRBD1
CDR3: CASSPRDRGLSAGNTIYF
DNA: TGTGCCAGCAGTCCGCGGGACAGGGGGCTATCGGCTGGAAACACCATATATTTT

size: NA
J: TRBJ1-1
V: TRBV5-6
D: TRBD1
CDR3: CASSLRWIGTDNTEAFF
DNA: TGTGCCAGCAGCTTGAGATGGATCGGGACAGATAACACTGAAGCTTTCTTT

size: NA
J: TRBJ1-2
V: TRBV18
D: NA
CDR3: CASSPPGSGGDGYTF
DNA: TGTGCCAGCTCACCACCGGGGAGCGGTGGGGATGGCTACACCTTC

size: NA
J: TRBJ2-7
V: TRBV27
D: TRBD1
CDR3: CATYRGREQYF
DNA: TGTGCCACTTACAGGGGGCGCGAGCAGTACTTC

size: NA
J: TRBJ1-1
V: TRBV6-5
D: NA
CDR3: CASSYFGDLNTEAFF
DNA: TGTGCCAGCAGTTACTTCGGGGATTTGAACACTGAAGCTTTCTTT

size: NA
J: TRBJ1-1
V: TRBV4-1
D: NA
CDR3: CASRVLEEGLEAFF
DNA: TGCGCCAGCAGGGTGTTAGAGGAGGGGCTTGAAGCTTTCTTT

size: NA
J: TRBJ1-3
V: TRBV29-1
D: NA
CDR3: CSARQTSSGNTIYF
DNA: TGCAGCGCCCGACAGACCTCCTCTGGAAACACCATATATTTT

size: NA
J: TRBJ2-1
V: TRBV7-9
D: NA
CDR3: CASSSSGTRHEQFF
DNA: TGTGCCAGCAGCTCCTCCGGGACTCGCCATGAGCAGTTCTTC

size: NA
J: TRBJ2-7
V: TRBV5-1
D: TRBD1
CDR3: CASSLAQGVVREQYF
DNA: TGCGCCAGCAGCTTGGCTCAGGGGGTGGTTCGCGAGCAGTACTTC

size: NA
J: TRBJ2-3
V: TRBV7-9
D: NA
CDR3: CASSLEYSGASTDTQYF
DNA: TGTGCCAGCAGCTTAGAGTATTCAGGGGCCTCCACAGATACGCAGTATTTT

size: NA
J: TRBJ2-1
V: TRBV7-9
D: TRBD2
CDR3: CASSSPLTSGGAHEQFF
DNA: TGTGCCAGCAGCTCCCCCCTGACTAGCGGGGGGGCCCATGAGCAGTTCTTC

size: NA
J: TRBJ2-3
V: TRBV13
D: NA
CDR3: CASSSASLGTPKFPSTDTQYF
DNA: TGTGCCAGCAGCTCCGCATCGCTCGGGACTCCTAAGTTTCCTAGCACAGATACGCAGTATTTT

size: few
J: TRBJ2-7
V: TRBV28
D: NA
CDR3: CASGPLRGGYEQYF
DNA: TGTGCCAGCGGACCCCTCCGGGGAGGCTACGAGCAGTACTTC

size: NA
J: TRBJ2-5
V: TRBV2
D: TRBD1
CDR3: CASRRQGEETQYF
DNA: TGTGCCAGCAGGAGACAGGGCGAGGAGACCCAGTACTTC

size: NA
J: TRBJ1-6
V: TRBV11-2
D: NA
CDR3: CASSLDREGDSPLHF
DNA: TGTGCCAGCAGCTTAGATAGGGAGGGGGATTCACCCCTCCACTTT

size: NA
J: TRBJ1-2
V: TRBV2
D: TRBD1
CDR3: CASSGRGSYGYTF
DNA: TGTGCCAGCAGTGGCAGGGGGAGTTATGGCTACACCTTC

size: once
J: TRBJ2-2
V: TRBV30
D: NA
CDR3: CAWTMPATGELFF
DNA: TGTGCCTGGACCATGCCTGCGACCGGGGAGCTGTTTTTT

size: NA
J: TRBJ1-6
V: TRBV2
D: NA
CDR3: CAGQLSSYNSPLHF
DNA: TGTGCCGGACAGTTGAGCTCCTATAATTCACCCCTCCACTTT

size: NA
J: TRBJ2-1
V: TRBV7-2
D: NA
CDR3: CASSEDSYNEQFF
DNA: TGTGCCAGCAGCGAGGACAGCTACAATGAGCAGTTCTTC

size: NA
J: TRBJ2-1
V: TRBV6-6
D: NA
CDR3: CASSYSSEGGNEQFF
DNA: TGTGCCAGCAGTTACTCCTCCGAGGGTGGCAATGAGCAGTTCTTC

size: NA
J: TRBJ1-1
V: TRBV7-6
D: NA
CDR3: CASSPRGVTEAFF
DNA: TGTGCCAGCAGCCCTAGGGGTGTGACTGAAGCTTTCTTT

size: once
J: TRBJ2-1
V: TRBV27
D: NA
CDR3: CATGGWGEQFF
DNA: TGTGCGACCGGCGGCTGGGGCGAGCAGTTCTTC

size: NA
J: TRBJ2-2
V: TRBV2
D: NA
CDR3: CASSPIPGGELFF
DNA: TGTGCCAGCAGCCCGATACCCGGCGGGGAGCTGTTTTTT

size: few
J: TRBJ1-2
V: TRBV6-1
D: NA
CDR3: CASSDSNYGYTF
DNA: TGTGCCAGCAGTGACAGTAACTATGGCTACACCTTC

size: NA
J: TRBJ2-1
V: TRBV5-4
D: NA
CDR3: CASSFDPSIFEQFF
DNA: TGTGCCAGCAGCTTTGATCCTAGTATCTTCGAGCAGTTCTTC

size: NA
J: TRBJ1-2
V: TRBV28
D: NA
CDR3: CASSLDRSYGYTF
DNA: TGTGCCAGCAGCCTCGACAGATCCTATGGCTACACCTTC

size: medium-sized
J: TRBJ2-7
V: TRBV19
D: NA
CDR3: CASSMGTPAHEQYF
DNA: TGTGCCAGTAGTATGGGGACACCCGCCCACGAGCAGTACTTC

size: NA
J: TRBJ2-2
V: TRBV4-1
D: NA
CDR3: CASSSRGLRENTGELFF
DNA: TGCGCCAGCAGCTCTCGAGGTCTACGGGAGAACACCGGGGAGCTGTTTTTT

size: NA
J: TRBJ1-4
V: TRBV16
D: NA
CDR3: CASSPGKGHGLDNEKLFF
DNA: TGTGCCAGCAGCCCTGGGAAGGGGCACGGGCTCGATAATGAAAAACTGTTTTTT

size: NA
J: TRBJ2-5
V: TRBV13
D: TRBD1
CDR3: CASSIYGQGEVETQYF
DNA: TGTGCCAGCAGCATCTATGGACAGGGAGAGGTGGAGACCCAGTACTTC

size: NA
J: TRBJ2-5
V: TRBV10-1
D: TRBD1
CDR3: CASTNRGRQETQYF
DNA: TGCGCCAGCACCAACAGGGGGCGGCAAGAGACCCAGTACTTC

size: once
J: TRBJ2-3
V: TRBV6-1
D: TRBD2
CDR3: CASSLTSGATDTQYF
DNA: TGTGCCAGCAGTCTAACTAGCGGGGCCACAGATACGCAGTATTTT

size: NA
J: TRBJ2-5
V: TRBV4-1
D: NA
CDR3: CASRDTKETQYF
DNA: TGCGCCAGCAGGGACACCAAAGAGACCCAGTACTTC

size: once
J: TRBJ2-3
V: TRBV12-5
D: TRBD2
CDR3: CASGCGFRGGPTDTQYF
DNA: TGTGCTAGTGGCTGCGGTTTTCGGGGGGGCCCCACAGATACGCAGTATTTT

size: NA
J: TRBJ1-2
V: TRBV4-1
D: NA
CDR3: CASSQDRIGGYTF
DNA: TGCGCCAGCAGCCAAGACAGGATTGGTGGCTACACCTTC

size: NA
J: TRBJ1-1
V: TRBV11-2
D: NA
CDR3: CASSLDREAGTEAFF
DNA: TGTGCCAGCAGCTTAGATCGGGAGGCGGGGACTGAAGCTTTCTTT

size: NA
J: TRBJ1-2
V: TRBV27
D: TRBD1
CDR3: CASSSYSGTGGNPYGYTF
DNA: TGTGCCAGCAGTTCCTATAGCGGGACAGGGGGTAACCCCTATGGCTACACCTTC

size: few
J: TRBJ1-3
V: TRBV4-1
D: NA
CDR3: CASSPRPYREGNTIYF
DNA: TGCGCCAGCAGCCCCCGGCCCTACAGGGAGGGAAACACCATATATTTT

size: NA
J: TRBJ2-1
V: TRBV27
D: NA
CDR3: CASSLQGTLYNEQFF
DNA: TGTGCCAGCAGTTTACAGGGGACACTCTACAATGAGCAGTTCTTC

size: NA
J: TRBJ1-1
V: TRBV18
D: NA
CDR3: CASSPGNGDEAFF
DNA: TGTGCCAGCTCACCAGGGAACGGGGATGAAGCTTTCTTT

size: NA
J: TRBJ2-2
V: TRBV9
D: NA
CDR3: CASSPLVTTDGELFF
DNA: TGTGCCAGCAGCCCCCTCGTTACTACGGACGGGGAGCTGTTTTTT

size: NA
J: TRBJ1-3
V: TRBV4-1
D: TRBD1
CDR3: CASSPRGQGEENTIYF
DNA: TGCGCCAGCAGCCCAAGGGGACAGGGGGAAGAAAACACCATATATTTT